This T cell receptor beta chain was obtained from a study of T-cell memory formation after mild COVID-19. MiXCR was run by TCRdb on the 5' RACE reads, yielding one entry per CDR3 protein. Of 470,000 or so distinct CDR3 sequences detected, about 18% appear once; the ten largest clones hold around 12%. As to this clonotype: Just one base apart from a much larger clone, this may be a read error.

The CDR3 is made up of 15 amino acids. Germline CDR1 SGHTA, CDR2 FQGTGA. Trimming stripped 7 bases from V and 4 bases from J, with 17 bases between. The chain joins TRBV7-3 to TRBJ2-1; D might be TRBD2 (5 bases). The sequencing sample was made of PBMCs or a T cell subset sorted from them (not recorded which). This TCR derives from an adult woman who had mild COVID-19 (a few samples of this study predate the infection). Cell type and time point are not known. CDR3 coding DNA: TGTGCCAGCAATCGACTATTCGGCCCGTACAATGAGCAGTTCTTC. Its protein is CASNRLFGPYNEQFF.